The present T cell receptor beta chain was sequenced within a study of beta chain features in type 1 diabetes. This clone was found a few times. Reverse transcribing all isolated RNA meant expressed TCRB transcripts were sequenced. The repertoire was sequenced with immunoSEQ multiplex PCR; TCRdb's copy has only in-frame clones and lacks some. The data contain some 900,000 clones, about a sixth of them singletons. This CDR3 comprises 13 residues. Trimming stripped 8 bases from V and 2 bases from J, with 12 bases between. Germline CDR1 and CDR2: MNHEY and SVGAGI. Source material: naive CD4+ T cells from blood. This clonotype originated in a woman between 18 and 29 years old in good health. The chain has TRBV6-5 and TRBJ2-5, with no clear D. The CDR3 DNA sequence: TGTGCCAGCTTGGGTCCATGGCAAGAGACCCAGTACTTC. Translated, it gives CASLGPWQETQYF.